Given below is one T cell receptor beta chain in context. Its matching antigen is unknown. A much larger clone differs from this one at a single base, so this may be a read error. The sample is drawn from a study of molecular identifiers for immune sequencing clone quantification. Libraries of bulk TCR were made by previously described methods (with listed TCR primers). TCRdb re-called the PCR reads with MiXCR, one entry per CDR3 protein. The sample has roughly 10,000 distinct CDR3 sequences; roughly a sixth are singletons. Findings of the study overall: Among around 1 million naive cells, as was reported, spiked Jurkat TCR RNA from one cell was detectable.

This CDR3 has 14 residues. Trimming took 4 bases from V and 3 from J; bases not matched to a gene: 7. Germline V gene sequence: CDR1 SGDLS, CDR2 YYNGEE. When naive CD8 T cells were sorted, they were gated as CD8+CD4-CCR7+CD45RA+. Sequencing was carried out using naive CD8+ T cells from blood, with Jurkat cell RNA spiked in. Indicated subset: FACS-sorted CD8+CD4-CCR7+CD45RA+ naive T cells. The receptor was isolated from a human donor in good health. Some libraries in this study had Jurkat cell RNA spiked in. The chain joins TRBV9 to TRBJ2-7; TRBD1 matches at 7 bases. The CDR3 here is CASSPRGLGYEQYF. CDR3 bases: TGTGCCAGCAGCCCGAGGGGGCTCGGCTACGAGCAGTACTTC.